A selection of T cell receptor beta chains follows, all from one sample in a study of response to subunit inactivated influenza vaccine. Each CDR3 protein gets one entry after TCRdb re-called the RT-PCR reads with MiXCR. The sample shows more than 400,000 distinct CDR3 sequences, approximately 6.9% of them seen only once. This material consisted of PBMCs from blood, taken 23 months after vaccination. The receptors shown here come from a man between 45 and 75 years old who received an inactivated influenza vaccine. The CDR3 runs from the conserved cysteine through the conserved F or W. D genes are given only for firm matches. A clone size is listed for some rows: how often the clone was seen (once, few, many), or a class if it is expanded.

DNA,CDR3,J,V,D,size
TGCAGTGCTAGAGATTTAAGGGCTAGCGGGAGCTCCTACAATGAGCAGTTCTTC,CSARDLRASGSSYNEQFF,TRBJ2-1,TRBV20-1,TRBD2,many
TGCGCCAGCAGCCAGAAGTGGTCAGAGACCTACGAGCAGTACTTC,CASSQKWSETYEQYF,TRBJ2-7,TRBV4-1,.,few
TGCGCCAGCAGCCATCAGAGGGGCAGCAACTATGGCTACACCTTC,CASSHQRGSNYGYTF,TRBJ1-2,TRBV4-3,.,few
TGCAGTGCTAGAGATACGGACGTCCGGTATGGCTACACCTTC,CSARDTDVRYGYTF,TRBJ1-2,TRBV20-1,.,.
TGCGCCAGCAGCACCTGGGATGCCAAAGAGACCCAGTACTTC,CASSTWDAKETQYF,TRBJ2-5,TRBV5-1,.,many
TGTGCCAGCAGCCGAGACAGGGCTGGATTGTGGAATGAGCAGTTCTTC,CASSRDRAGLWNEQFF,TRBJ2-1,TRBV11-1,TRBD1,.
TGTGCCAGCAGTAGCGGACTAGGGCGGGTTATGAGGGAGCAGTACTTC,CASSSGLGRVMREQYF,TRBJ2-7,TRBV6-1,TRBD2,many
TGTGCCAGCAGTTATTCAGCGGGAGGGCCCCCTAGCACAGATACGCAGTATTTT,CASSYSAGGPPSTDTQYF,TRBJ2-3,TRBV6-5,TRBD2,few
TGTGCCAGCAGCGTGGAATCTGGGGCCAACGTCCTGACTTTC,CASSVESGANVLTF,TRBJ2-6,TRBV21-1,.,.
TGTGCCAGCAGCTTCGGCCTACTTGATTCACCCCTCCACTTT,CASSFGLLDSPLHF,TRBJ1-6,TRBV5-6,.,.
TGTGCCAGCAGGTCGAGTCGGAATCAGCCCCAGCATTTT,CASRSSRNQPQHF,TRBJ1-5,TRBV6-1,.,many
TGCGCCAGCAGCCAGGGTGGTCCAAACCTTCTAGCGGGAGTGTACGAGCAGTACTTC,CASSQGGPNLLAGVYEQYF,TRBJ2-7,TRBV4-3,TRBD2,few
TGCAGCTCATTCCGGCATCAAGGGGATGGCTACACCTTC,CSSFRHQGDGYTF,TRBJ1-2,TRBV29-1,.,.
TGCAGCGTTACCGGACAGGGGGACTACAATGAGCAGTTCTTC,CSVTGQGDYNEQFF,TRBJ2-1,TRBV29-1,TRBD1,.
TGCGCCAGCAGCCCCCAGGGATCTGGCTACACCTTC,CASSPQGSGYTF,TRBJ1-2,TRBV5-1,.,few
TGTGCCAGCAGCTGGGGGGGACAGGGCTTCACAGATACGCAGTATTTT,CASSWGGQGFTDTQYF,TRBJ2-3,TRBV7-8,TRBD1,many
TGCAGTGCCGCGGGACAGGGGGTCACAGATACGCAGTATTTT,CSAAGQGVTDTQYF,TRBJ2-3,TRBV20-1,TRBD1,.
TGCAGTGCTAGAAGGGAAGAGACCCAGTACTTC,CSARREETQYF,TRBJ2-5,TRBV20-1,.,many
TGCGCCAGCAGCCAAGTTTCAGGTATACAAGAGACCCAGTACTTC,CASSQVSGIQETQYF,TRBJ2-5,TRBV4-3,.,few
TGTGCCACCAGCAGGACGGACGTCATGAACACTGAAGCTTTCTTT,CATSRTDVMNTEAFF,TRBJ1-1,TRBV15,.,few
TGTGCCAGCAGTTACGGGCAGGGGATAAATCAGCCCCAGCATTTT,CASSYGQGINQPQHF,TRBJ1-5,TRBV6-5,.,few
TGTGCCAGCAGCTTACTTGTTAGTGGGGAGCAGTTCTTC,CASSLLVSGEQFF,TRBJ2-1,TRBV11-2,.,few